The source of this T cell receptor (beta chain) is a study of shared clonotypes between healthy human individuals. The overall study: Those who served as donors were two women and three men between the ages of 18 and 49. CD4 naive cells filled three plates per donor, CD4 memory three, CD8 naive two and CD8 memory one.

Deep level was the assay's run setting. Measured with immunoSEQ multiplex PCR; TCRdb has only the in-frame clones, and not every one. This sample yields 2 million to 2.5 million clones, of which 85% to 95% are seen a single time; 0.39% belongs to the top ten. Overall study results and limits: The study found lower generation probabilities in non-shared clonotypes than in those shared by all four donors.

CDR3 length: 15 residues. V dropped 5 bases and J dropped 0 bases, with 11 bases sitting between them. Germline V gene sequence: CDR1 SGHVS, CDR2 FQNEAQ. On this clone itself: Its matching antigen is unknown.

The sequencing input was naive CD4+ T cells from PBMCs. The sample's subset: CD45RA+ positively selected. This sequence was found in a man in his late teens or twenties in good health. Some clones in this sample may be carry-over from other donors' samples. This chain connects TRBV7-8 to TRBJ1-5; the D is unclear. The chain's CDR3 is CASSPRGNSNQPQHF. CDR3 in DNA: TGTGCCAGCAGCCCCCGGGGTAATAGCAATCAGCCCCAGCATTTT.